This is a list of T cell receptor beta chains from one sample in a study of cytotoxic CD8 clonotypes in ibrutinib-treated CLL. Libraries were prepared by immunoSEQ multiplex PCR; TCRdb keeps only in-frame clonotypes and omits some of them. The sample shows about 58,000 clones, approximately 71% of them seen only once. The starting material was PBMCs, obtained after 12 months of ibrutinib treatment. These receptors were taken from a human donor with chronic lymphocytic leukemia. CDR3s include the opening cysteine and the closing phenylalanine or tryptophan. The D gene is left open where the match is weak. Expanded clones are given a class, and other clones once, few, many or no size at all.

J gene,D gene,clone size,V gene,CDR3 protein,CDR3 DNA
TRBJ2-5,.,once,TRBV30,CAWTSGSSLQETQYF,TGTGCCTGGACCTCCGGGAGCTCTCTCCAAGAGACCCAGTACTTC
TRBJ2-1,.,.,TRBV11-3,CASSLGQYNEQFF,TGTGCCAGCAGCTTAGGACAATACAATGAGCAGTTCTTC
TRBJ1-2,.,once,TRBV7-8,CASSAHGAFYGYTF,TGTGCCAGCAGCGCCCACGGGGCCTTTTATGGCTACACCTTC
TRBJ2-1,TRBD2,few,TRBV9,CASSVELAGVSYNEQFF,TGTGCCAGCAGCGTGGAACTAGCGGGAGTTTCTTACAATGAGCAGTTCTTC
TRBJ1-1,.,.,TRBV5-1,CASSPDSNTEAFF,TGCGCCAGCAGCCCTGACAGTAACACTGAAGCTTTCTTT
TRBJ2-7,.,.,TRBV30,CAWSVRHLGGEQYF,TGTGCCTGGAGTGTTCGGCACTTAGGAGGCGAGCAGTACTTC
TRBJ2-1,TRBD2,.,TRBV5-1,CASSLGTSGLQFF,TGCGCCAGCAGCTTGGGGACTAGCGGACTGCAGTTCTTC
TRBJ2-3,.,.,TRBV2,CASSRLGLGSTDTQYF,TGTGCCAGCAGTCGACTGGGCTTAGGGAGCACAGATACGCAGTATTTT
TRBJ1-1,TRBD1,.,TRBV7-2,CASSSDRGTEAFF,TGTGCCAGCAGCTCGGACAGGGGCACTGAAGCTTTCTTT
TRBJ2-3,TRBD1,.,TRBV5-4,CASSLGRGMTDTQYF,TGTGCCAGCAGCTTGGGCAGGGGGATGACAGATACGCAGTATTTT
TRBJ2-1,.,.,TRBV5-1,CASSLAPTKQFF,TGCGCCAGCAGCTTGGCCCCAACAAAGCAGTTCTTC
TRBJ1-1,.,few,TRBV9,CASSVAGNTEAFF,TGTGCCAGCAGCGTAGCGGGAAACACTGAAGCTTTCTTT
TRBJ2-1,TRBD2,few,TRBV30,CAWSVGSGNLDEQFF,TGTGCCTGGAGTGTAGGGAGCGGGAACTTAGATGAGCAGTTCTTC
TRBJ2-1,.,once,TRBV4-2,CASSQDIAGEQFF,TGTGCCAGCAGCCAAGATATAGCTGGTGAGCAGTTCTTC
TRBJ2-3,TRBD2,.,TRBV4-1,CASSQDRKTSGRWFGTDTQYF,TGCGCCAGCAGCCAAGATAGGAAAACTAGCGGGAGATGGTTCGGCACAGATACGCAGTATTTT
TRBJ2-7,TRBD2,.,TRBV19,CASSNSGRASYEQYF,TGTGCCAGTAGTAATAGCGGGAGGGCCTCCTACGAGCAGTACTTC
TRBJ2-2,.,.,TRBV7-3,CASSFSAADGELFF,TGTGCCAGCAGCTTTTCGGCAGCTGACGGGGAGCTGTTTTTT
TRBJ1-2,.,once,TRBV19,CAATSPGRPSGYTF,TGTGCCGCAACCTCCCCGGGCAGGCCGTCTGGCTACACCTTC
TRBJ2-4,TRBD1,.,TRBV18,CASSLRDRANIQYF,TGTGCCAGCTCACTTCGGGACAGGGCCAACATTCAGTACTTC
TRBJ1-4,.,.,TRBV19,CASDSKNEKLFF,TGTGCCAGCGACAGTAAGAATGAAAAACTGTTTTTT
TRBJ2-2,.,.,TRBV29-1,CSVRITGTTGELFF,TGCAGCGTTCGGATCACCGGGACTACCGGGGAGCTGTTTTTT
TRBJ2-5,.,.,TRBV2,CASSEDQGWGETQYF,TGTGCCAGCAGTGAAGATCAAGGGTGGGGAGAGACCCAGTACTTC
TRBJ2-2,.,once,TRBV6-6,CASSGASTGELFF,TGTGCCAGCAGTGGGGCAAGCACCGGGGAGCTGTTTTTT
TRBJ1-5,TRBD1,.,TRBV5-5,CASSLEVGTVNQPQHF,TGTGCCAGCAGCTTGGAGGTCGGGACAGTCAATCAGCCCCAGCATTTT
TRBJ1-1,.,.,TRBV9,CASRSGITDTEAFF,TGTGCCAGCAGGTCAGGGATAACGGACACTGAAGCTTTCTTT
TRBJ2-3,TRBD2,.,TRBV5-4,CASSLGHPGLAGDTQYF,TGTGCCAGCAGCTTGGGTCATCCGGGACTAGCCGGAGATACGCAGTATTTT
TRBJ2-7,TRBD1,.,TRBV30,CAWRGQGAREQYF,TGTGCCTGGAGGGGACAGGGTGCTCGAGAGCAGTACTTC
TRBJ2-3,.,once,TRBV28,CASTRRKTDTQYF,TGTGCCAGCACGCGGCGAAAAACAGATACGCAGTATTTT
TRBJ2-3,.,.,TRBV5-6,CASSLFPSTDTQYF,TGTGCCAGCAGCTTGTTTCCTAGCACAGATACGCAGTATTTT
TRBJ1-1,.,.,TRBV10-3,CAIKQGFMNTEAFF,TGTGCCATCAAACAGGGATTTATGAACACTGAAGCTTTCTTT
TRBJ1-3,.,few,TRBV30,CAWAYSGNTIYF,TGTGCCTGGGCTTACTCTGGAAACACCATATATTTT
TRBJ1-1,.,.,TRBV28,CASRGAGNTEAFF,TGTGCCAGCAGAGGGGCAGGGAACACTGAAGCTTTCTTT
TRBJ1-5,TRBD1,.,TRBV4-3,CASSQLTGGNQPQHF,TGCGCCAGCAGCCAATTGACAGGGGGCAATCAGCCCCAGCATTTT
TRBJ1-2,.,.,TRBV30,CAWSVGTSYGYTF,TGTGCCTGGAGTGTAGGGACAAGCTATGGCTACACCTTC
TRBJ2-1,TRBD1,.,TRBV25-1,CASSEVRGSHNEQFF,TGTGCCAGCAGTGAAGTCAGGGGGTCCCACAATGAGCAGTTCTTC
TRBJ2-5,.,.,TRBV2,CASLRGTQGTQYF,TGTGCCAGTCTCCGCGGGACTCAAGGGACCCAGTACTTC
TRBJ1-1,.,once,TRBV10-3,CASSVGNAEAFF,TGTGCCAGTTCGGTCGGGAACGCTGAAGCTTTCTTT
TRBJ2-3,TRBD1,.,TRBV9,CASSAPTGPSTDTQYF,TGTGCCAGCAGCGCACCGACAGGGCCAAGCACAGATACGCAGTATTTT
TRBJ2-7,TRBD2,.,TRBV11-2,CASSAGLAAFSYEQYF,TGTGCCAGCAGTGCCGGACTAGCGGCCTTCTCCTACGAGCAGTACTTC
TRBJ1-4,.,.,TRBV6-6,CASSYSGGREKLFF,TGTGCCAGCAGTTACTCTGGGGGTCGTGAAAAACTGTTTTTT
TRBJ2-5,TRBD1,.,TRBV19,CASSTGTGPGETQYF,TGTGCCAGTAGTACCGGGACAGGGCCGGGAGAGACCCAGTACTTC
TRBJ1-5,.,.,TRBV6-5,CASSDRGNQPQHF,TGTGCCAGCAGTGACCGGGGCAATCAGCCCCAGCATTTT
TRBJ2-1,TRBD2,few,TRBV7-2,CASRVEGTSGRNEQFF,TGTGCCAGCAGGGTAGAGGGGACTAGCGGGAGGAATGAGCAGTTCTTC
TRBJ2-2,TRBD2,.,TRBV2,CASSDLAGAGELFF,TGTGCCAGCAGCGACCTAGCGGGAGCCGGGGAGCTGTTTTTT
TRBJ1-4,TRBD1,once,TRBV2,CASKGQTNEKLFF,TGTGCCAGCAAGGGACAGACTAATGAAAAACTGTTTTTT
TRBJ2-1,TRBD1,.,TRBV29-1,CSVEDRGNDNEQFF,TGCAGCGTTGAAGACAGGGGGAACGACAATGAGCAGTTCTTC
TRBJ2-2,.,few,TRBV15,CATSRGKPTGELFF,TGTGCCACCAGCAGAGGCAAGCCCACCGGGGAGCTGTTTTTT
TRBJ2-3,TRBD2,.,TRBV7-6,CASSLGSGGSTDTQYF,TGTGCCAGCAGCTTAGGTAGCGGGGGTAGCACAGATACGCAGTATTTT
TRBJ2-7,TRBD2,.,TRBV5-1,CASSRTSGFSYEQYF,TGCGCCAGCAGCCGGACTAGCGGGTTTTCCTACGAGCAGTACTTC
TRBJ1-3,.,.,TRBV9,CASSAGSANSGNTIYF,TGTGCCAGCAGCGCCGGGTCAGCAAACTCTGGAAACACCATATATTTT
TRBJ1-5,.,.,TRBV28,CASSLMGPDQPQHF,TGTGCCAGCAGTTTAATGGGCCCCGATCAGCCCCAGCATTTT
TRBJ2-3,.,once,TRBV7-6,CASSLVFTDTQYF,TGTGCCAGCAGCTTAGTATTCACAGATACGCAGTATTTT